The present entry profiles one TCR beta chain with its context. Participants were aged roughly 18 to 90 years, lived in some 23 US areas, and enrolled virtually. The record originates from a study of blood T cell repertoires in COVID-19. For the study at large: Donors in the United States, Italy and Spain gave samples during acute or convalescent COVID-19. Sources were T cells, B-cell-depleted T cells, or PBMCs; the material itself was cDNA or gDNA.

Germline lookup yields CDR1 SGDLS and CDR2 YYNGEE. The V gene lost 0 bases and the J gene lost 2 bases, with 11 bases spanning the gap. CDR3 length equals 16 residues. Per the authors' pipeline: Reference gene primer amplification gave estimated nucleated cell counts. TCRdb's copy holds only in-frame clones and misses some; the assay was immunoSEQ multiplex PCR. That table gives V, J and clone size, and the DNA gave D and trimming. The table lists fewer than 250,000 clones, about nine tenths of them singletons, with just over 2.5% in the top ten. The chain is built from TRBV9 and TRBJ2-2, with TRBD2 as a possible D gene (7 bases). The specimen sequenced was PBMCs or T cells enriched from blood (not recorded which). The source of this sequence is a woman in her 30s with acute COVID-19. CDR3: CASSVGAGANTGELFF. For the CDR3, the DNA is TGTGCCAGCAGCGTAGGGGCGGGGGCTAACACCGGGGAGCTGTTTTTT.